This T cell receptor (beta chain) was captured by sequencing in a study of T cells in Graves' hyperthyroidism and ophthalmopathy. This clonotype was detected many times. The investigators amplified TCR beta CDR3 regions from RNA transcripts. With the HTBI primer set, the TCR CDR3 went through a first round of RT-PCR. TCRdb independently ran MiXCR on the multiplex PCR reads; one entry per CDR3 protein. The table has roughly 400,000 distinct CDR3 sequences, about 15% seen once. Clinicians diagnosed patients from clinical symptoms, serum thyroxine and TRAb, thyroid ultrasound and orbital computed tomography. The blood sample predates any ophthalmopathy symptoms, coming from first hyperthyroidism diagnosis. This CDR3 region has 15 residues. With V trimmed by 5 bases and J by 5 bases, 11 bases remained unmatched. Germline V gene lookup returns CDR1 SGHTA and CDR2 FQGNSA.

This chain uses TRBV7-2 with TRBJ1-1; TRBD1 matches 7 bases. The sample comprised blood. The source is a woman between 18 and 29 years old with Graves' hyperthyroidism that later progressed to Graves' ophthalmopathy. For the CDR3, the DNA is TGTGCCAGCAGCCCTTCAGGGGGGTGGGGGACTGAAGCTTTCTTT. Protein sequence: CASSPSGGWGTEAFF. The variable domain in full, completed from reference TRBV7-2 and TRBJ1-1, reads GAGVSQSPSNKVTEKGKDVELRCDPISGHTALYWYRQSLGQGLEFLIYFQGNSAPDKSGLPSDRFSAERTGGSVSTLTIQRTQQEDSAVYLCASSPSGGWGTEAFFGQGTRLTVV.